Described below is a single TCR beta chain sequence and its context. Its recognized antigen is unknown. No base-level quality is on record; no much larger clone is a single base apart. For sequencing of the TCRbeta CDR3 region, genomic DNA was extracted from the sorted cells. TCRbeta CDR3 regions were sequenced using the immunoSEQ Assay. The table comes from immuneACCESS by way of TCRdb, which keeps in-frame sequences with V and J called. Part of the clones is missing from these tables; in studies checked, under half for an unresolved V gene and the rest for unknown reasons. Present in this sample are 37,000 or so clones, around 82% of which were seen just once. About 2% of the sample rests with the top ten. The data originate from a study of OX40 agonist ivuxolimab in advanced cancers. Regarding the research as a whole: Ivuxolimab was a fully human IgG2 agonistic monoclonal antibody targeting the costimulatory receptor OX40 (CD134). Intravenous ivuxolimab was administered to patients every 2 weeks at six dose levels: 0.01, 0.1, 0.3, 1.5, 3 and 10 mg/kg. Of the 50 to 55 dose-escalation patients, hepatocellular carcinoma was present in about 20, melanoma in approximately 15, renal cell carcinoma in 9 and head and neck cancer in 9. In the dose-escalation cohort, 75% to 90% of patients were male, and the mean age was 60 years with a range of roughly 20 to 85. Patients were allowed to have had prior anti-PD-1, anti-PD-L1 or anti-CTLA-4 therapy, and approximately 37% of the dose-escalation patients had been treated with checkpoint inhibitors. Partial responses occurred in three dose-escalation patients: two with cutaneous melanoma and one with hepatocellular carcinoma. The point of sequencing TCRbeta in the periphery was to test whether ivuxolimab changed TCR sequence diversity and drove clonal T-cell expansion. The monotherapy dose-escalation portion (N ≈ 55 patients) of the phase I ivuxolimab trial is reported in the paper. Results and caveats for the whole study, not just this receptor: Which antigens the clonally expanded peripheral T cells were specific for was not determined. At doses of 0.1 to 3.0 mg/kg, clonal expansion of both CD4+ and CD8+ T cells in blood was seen between baseline and week 6. After ivuxolimab, more expanded clones were found on average in CD8+ T cells than in CD4+ T cells. In the 0.1-3.0 mg/kg groups, partial responders had among the lowest normalized peripheral clonal expansion, particularly in CD8+ T cells. Low levels of normalized T-cell clonal expansion were also seen in some nonresponding patients.

From the cysteine up to the phenylalanine, the CDR3 has a length of 14 residues. Only the CDR3 portion is preserved as DNA: 42 bases, with reading frame beginning at the first base. CDR1 and CDR2 were assigned from the germline V gene (reference sequence) as SGHNT and YYREEE. Germline trimming amounts to 5 bases on V and 6 bases on J, with 7 as the count of junction bases outside the gene matches. Patients with autoimmune disease history or receiving systemic immunosuppression were excluded from the trial. Peripheral blood for TCR sequencing was collected from all dose cohorts at baseline, on cycle 4 day 1, and on cycle 7 day 1. The samples were drawn from a first-in-human, open-label, multicenter phase I dose-escalation trial of ivuxolimab. Adults with locally advanced or metastatic melanoma, renal cell carcinoma, hepatocellular carcinoma or head and neck squamous cell carcinoma were enrolled in the trial. Before TCR sequencing, CD4+ T cells and CD8+ T cells were sorted from peripheral blood as separate populations.

This sequence originates from an adult with an advanced solid tumor such as melanoma, head and neck, liver or kidney cancer. This material consisted of CD4+ or CD8+ T cells sorted from blood, taken in a trial of the OX40 agonist ivuxolimab. Recombination connected TRBV5-4 to TRBJ1-3; TRBD1 lines up with 8 middle nucleotides. The sequenced DNA: TGTGCCAGCAGACCGGACAGGGAGGTAAACACCATATATTTT. This is translated as CASRPDREVNTIYF. With the rest looked up from the reference TRBV5-4 and TRBJ1-3 genes rather than sequenced, the full variable domain is ETGVTQSPTHLIKTRGQQVTLRCSSQSGHNTVSWYQQALGQGPQFIFQYYREEENGRGNFPPRFSGLQFPNYSSELNVNALELDDSALYLCASRPDREVNTIYFGEGSWLTVV.